This TCR beta chain appears in the sequencing data of a study of OX40 agonist ivuxolimab in advanced cancers. TCRdb's table, derived via immunoSEQ multiplex PCR, lists solely in-frame clones and lacks some. The sample consists of around 77,000 clones, roughly 80% of them appearing once. General study points: Expanded clones tended on average to be more numerous among CD8+ T cells than CD4+.

This clone was seen a handful of times. Its specificity is unknown. This clonotype was sampled from an adult with an advanced solid tumor such as melanoma, head and neck, liver or kidney cancer. This specimen was CD4+ or CD8+ T cells sorted from blood, taken in a trial of the OX40 agonist ivuxolimab.

The CDR3 here is CASSLLWDKGAFF. CDR3 in DNA: TGTGCCAGCAGCTTATTGTGGGACAAGGGAGCTTTCTTT. The chain has TRBV7-9 and TRBJ1-1, with D possibly matching TRBD1 (6 bases). Deletions cut 2 bases from V and 10 bases from J, with 14 bases between. CDR3 size: 13 residues. Germline CDR1 and CDR2: SEHNR and FQNEAQ (reference sequence).